A single sample is the source of the 18 T cell receptor beta chains below, sequenced in a study of shared clonotypes between healthy human individuals. Only in-frame clones appear in the TCRdb table, and some are missing; sequencing was by immunoSEQ multiplex PCR. The sample includes 550,000 to 850,000 clones, around 77% seen only once; the top ten take about 1.8%. The sample consisted of memory CD4+ T cells sorted from blood. Subset specified: CD45RA-negative fraction. The receptors stem from a woman aged 25 to 39 in good health.

This sequence joins TRBV15 and TRBJ2-3; D uncertain. V lost 4 bases to trimming and J lost 2 bases, with 16 bases between them. Germline CDR1 reads LNHNV; CDR2 reads YYDKDF (reference sequence). The CDR3 consists of 16 residues. DNA for the CDR3: TGTGCCACCAGCACGATCGGACCCGCAGCCACAGATACGCAGTATTTT. This sequence encodes CATSTIGPAATDTQYF.

V usage is TRBV6-4 and J usage is TRBJ2-3; unclear D gene. V dropped 0 bases and J dropped 4 bases, with 5 bases sitting between them. Germline lookup yields CDR1 MRHNA and CDR2 SNTAGT. This CDR3 contains 13 residues. CDR3 nucleotide sequence: TGTGCCAGCAGTGACTCAGAATCAGATACGCAGTATTTT. As protein: CASSDSESDTQYF.

This chain links TRBV18 with TRBJ2-1, with D tentatively TRBD1 or TRBD2 (5 bases each). Germline V lookup: CDR1 KGHSH, CDR2 LQKENI. V gave up 3 bases and J gave up 8 bases, with 11 bases separating them. CDR3 length: 13 residues. CDR3 residues: CASSPSMGDEQFF. DNA of the CDR3: TGTGCCAGCTCACCGAGCATGGGGGATGAGCAGTTCTTC.

This chain connects TRBV6-6 to TRBJ2-1; 9 bases line up with TRBD2. After removal of 7 bases from V and 6 bases from J, the junction contained 7 bases not matched to a gene. The CDR3 is 14 residues long. Germline V gene lookup returns CDR1 MNHNY and CDR2 SVGAGI (reference sequence). The CDR3 DNA follows: TGTGCCAGCAATGAGGGACTAGCTTCCAATGAGCAGTTCTTC. Translation: CASNEGLASNEQFF.

The rearrangement joins TRBV4-1 to TRBJ2-5; D ambiguous. Germline V gene sequence: CDR1 MGHRA, CDR2 YSYEKL. The CDR3 extends over 15 amino acids. V gave up 1 base and J gave up 0 bases, with 9 bases separating them. Written as DNA, the CDR3 is TGCGCCAGCAGCCAAGCGTCATCGAACCAAGAGACCCAGTACTTC. Encoded protein: CASSQASSNQETQYF.

This clone has more than one count but fewer than ten. The same CDR3 is also encoded by other DNA sequences in this sample. This chain uses TRBV6-6 with TRBJ1-2, with a weak D call TRBD1 (6 bases). Trimming shortened V by 7 bases and J by 5 bases, and 8 bases separated the two germline ends. Germline V gives CDR1 MNHNY, CDR2 SVGAGI (reference sequence). The length of the CDR3 is 11 residues. The CDR3 loop is CASTGQYGYTF. CDR3 nucleotide sequence: TGTGCCAGCACTGGACAGTATGGCTACACCTTC.

The chain couples TRBV7-9 to TRBJ2-3, with a tentative D call TRBD2 (6 bases). Germline V gene lookup returns CDR1 SEHNR and CDR2 FQNEAQ (reference sequence). V lost 5 bases and J 0 bases, leaving 15 bases between the germline ends. This CDR3 contains 16 residues. CDR3 sequence (DNA): TGTGCCAGCAGCGACTTTAAGGCGGGAAGCACAGATACGCAGTATTTT. Translated: CASSDFKAGSTDTQYF.

This clone appeared many times. The genes are TRBV29-1 and TRBJ1-2; 9 nucleotides match TRBD1. Germline CDR1 SQVTM, CDR2 ANQGSEA. Trimming at V came to 6 bases and at J to 8 bases, leaving 16 bases not matched to a gene. CDR3 size: 15 residues. The CDR3 DNA follows: TGCAGCGTACGGAAGGTATTCGGGACAGGGTACGGCTACACCTTC. Amino acid sequence: CSVRKVFGTGYGYTF.

This clone was detected ten times or more. The rearrangement links TRBV19 to TRBJ2-1; 10 bases map to TRBD1. Germline trimming cut 7 bases from V and 8 bases from J; bases unmatched to any gene: 14. Germline V gene lookup returns CDR1 LNHDA and CDR2 SQIVND (reference sequence). CDR3 length equals 16 residues. The DNA of the CDR3 is TGTGCCAGTACCAACCACGGGACAGGGGACGGGGATGAGCAGTTCTTC. Translated, it gives CASTNHGTGDGDEQFF.

This clone was observed at least ten times. The chain is built from TRBV5-5 and TRBJ2-3; D remains ambiguous. V lost 0 bases to trimming and J lost 1 base, with 9 bases between them. The germline CDR1 and CDR2 sequences are SGHKS and YYEKEE (reference sequence). The CDR3 is made up of 15 amino acids. The chain's CDR3 is CASSLAQKGTDTQYF. The CDR3 DNA is TGTGCCAGCAGCTTGGCACAGAAGGGCACAGATACGCAGTATTTT.

This chain uses TRBV6-1 with TRBJ1-5, with 9 bases that match TRBD1. In germline, CDR1 is MNHNS, CDR2 SASEGT. This CDR3 has 15 residues. J lost 4 bases, V lost 4 bases, and 5 bases had no gene match. CDR3 loop: CASSGGTGRNQPQHF. The CDR3 DNA reads TGTGCCAGCAGTGGGGGGACAGGGAGGAATCAGCCCCAGCATTTT.

The chain uses TRBV28 and TRBJ2-3; no clear D. The germline gives CDR1 MDHEN, CDR2 SYDVKM. This CDR3 is built from 16 residues. V was shortened by 6 bases and J by 1 base, with 17 bases between the two germline ends. CDR3 bases: TGTGCCAGCAGGGACCAGACCTTTGGTGGCACAGATACGCAGTATTTT. Its translation: CASRDQTFGGTDTQYF.

This rearrangement joins TRBV30 to TRBJ2-2; a weak D match, TRBD1 (6 bases). V lost 0 bases and J 7 bases, leaving 9 bases between the germline ends. There are 13 residues in the CDR3. Looked up from germline, CDR1 is GTSNPN and CDR2 is SVGIG (reference sequence). The CDR3 DNA is TGTGCCTGGAGTGTAAAACAGGGCGGGGAGCTGTTTTTT. This translates into CAWSVKQGGELFF.

This clone was seen repeatedly, ten times or more. The rearrangement uses TRBV7-2 and TRBJ2-7; TRBD1 agrees at 7 bases. The CDR3 is made up of 16 amino acids. Looked up from germline, CDR1 is SGHTA and CDR2 is FQGNSA. The ends lost 2 bases at V and 0 bases at J; junction bases unmatched: 7. The CDR3 nucleotides read TGTGCCAGCAGCTTAAGCTTGACAGGGCTCTCCTACGAGCAGTACTTC. Its protein is CASSLSLTGLSYEQYF.

V and J are TRBV11-2 and TRBJ2-7; D not resolved. Trimming cost V 1 base and J 0 bases, with 10 bases left between them. CDR3 length: 15 residues. Per the germline V gene, CDR1 is SGHAT and CDR2 is FQNNGV. CDR3 residues: CASSLGAGSSYEQYF. CDR3 bases: TGTGCCAGCAGCTTAGGGGCAGGTAGCTCCTACGAGCAGTACTTC.

In the case of this clone: Different DNA sequences within this sample yield the same CDR3. For the CDR3, the DNA is TGCGCCAGCAGCTTAACTAGCGCCAACTACAATGAGCAGTTCTTC. The encoded protein is CASSLTSANYNEQFF. This chain uses TRBV5-1 with TRBJ2-1; 7 bases are a match to TRBD2. The germline CDR1 and CDR2 sequences are SGHRS and YFSETQ. With V trimmed by 2 bases and J by 3 bases, 5 bases remained unmatched. The length of the CDR3 is 15 residues.

The V and J genes are TRBV5-1 and TRBJ2-2; D is perhaps TRBD2 (5 bases). Between the trimmed V and J ends, which lost 1 base and 3 bases, there was a span of 7 bases. The CDR3 extends over 14 amino acids. CDR1 and CDR2 (germline): SGHRS, YFSETQ. The CDR3 region is CASSLSRDTGELFF. The CDR3 DNA follows: TGCGCCAGCAGCTTGTCGAGGGACACCGGGGAGCTGTTTTTT. Using reference TRBV5-1 and TRBJ2-2 for the parts outside the CDR3, the full variable domain is KAGVTQTPRYLIKTRGQQVTLSCSPISGHRSVSWYQQTPGQGLQFLFEYFSETQRNKGNFPGRFSGRQFSNSRSEMNVSTLELGDSALYLCASSLSRDTGELFFGEGSRLTVL.

This clone was detected only once. This rearrangement joins TRBV4-1 to TRBJ1-2; D possibly corresponds to TRBD1 (5 bases). CDR1 MGHRA and CDR2 YSYEKL come from the germline V gene. Trimming cost V 4 bases and J 2 bases, with 17 bases left between them. The CDR3 has 16 amino acids. The DNA for the CDR3 is TGCGCCAGCAGCCCGGGTGCGAAGGGACCAAACTATGGCTACACCTTC. The encoded protein is CASSPGAKGPNYGYTF.